These 30 T cell receptor beta chains were sequenced from one sample in a study of control samples from healthy donors and cancer patients (dated by TCRdb to the early 2020s). Libraries were prepared through the immunoSEQ multiplex PCR assay. TCRdb limited this immuneACCESS table to in-frame rearrangements with V and J called. A share of clones is missing; checked studies link under half to unresolved V genes, and the rest is unexplained. Recorded for this sample are about 120,000 clones; around nine tenths of them occurred a single time. Clones ranked in the top ten supply about 12% of the sample. The sequenced sample consisted of blood. Source of these receptors: a man aged 25-45 years in good health.

The chain is built from TRBV10-1 and TRBJ2-3, with 9 bases aligning to TRBD2. CDR3 length: 16 amino acids. The germline gives CDR1 WNHNN, CDR2 SYGVQD (reference sequence). V was pared by 4 bases and J by 5 bases, with 10 bases of the junction left unmatched. CDR3 region: CASSGDLAGERDTQYF. The DNA for the CDR3 is TGCGCCAGCAGTGGCGACTTAGCGGGGGAACGAGATACGCAGTATTTT.

This rearrangement joins TRBV25-1 to TRBJ1-1; possible D gene TRBD1, 6 bases. This CDR3 comprises 11 residues. V lost 6 bases, J lost 12 bases, and 14 bases lay in between. Germline assignment: CDR1 MGHDK and CDR2 SYGVNS. The chain's CDR3 is CASSGTTKPFF. DNA of the CDR3: TGTGCCAGCAGCGGGACAACCAAACCTTTCTTT.

The J gene is TRBJ2-1, the V gene TRBV18; D is perhaps TRBD2 (5 bases). Germline V gene sequence: CDR1 KGHSH, CDR2 LQKENI. The CDR3 runs to 16 residues. Trimming stripped 6 bases from V and 5 bases from J, with 20 bases between. The CDR3 nucleotides read TGTGCCAGCTCCCACGGAATAGGGAGATACGACAATGAGCAGTTCTTC. It translates to CASSHGIGRYDNEQFF.

The CDR3 DNA is TGTGCCTGGAGTCAACATAGCAATCAGCCCCAGCATTTT. It encodes CAWSQHSNQPQHF. This chain uses TRBV30 with TRBJ1-5, with D uncertain. Trimming stripped 2 bases from V and 0 bases from J, with 5 bases between. CDR3 length: 13 residues. In germline, CDR1 is GTSNPN, CDR2 SVGIG (reference sequence).

The V gene is TRBV19, the J gene TRBJ1-5; tentative D call: TRBD1 (5 bases). The CDR3 consists of 15 residues. V was pared by 4 bases and J by 4 bases, with 14 bases between. The germline V gene encodes CDR1 LNHDA and CDR2 SQIVND (reference sequence). The CDR3 sequence: CASSTQGIENQPQHF. The CDR3 DNA sequence: TGTGCCAGTAGTACCCAGGGTATAGAAAATCAGCCCCAGCATTTT.

The rearrangement links TRBV5-4 to TRBJ2-2; no reliable D call. The CDR3 is 13 residues long. Deletions cut 5 bases from V and 0 bases from J, with 5 bases between. Germline CDR1 reads SGHNT; CDR2 reads YYREEE (reference sequence). CDR3 protein: CASRVPNTGELFF. The CDR3 region has the DNA TGTGCCAGCAGAGTCCCGAACACCGGGGAGCTGTTTTTT.

This rearrangement joins TRBV4-1 to TRBJ1-4; D is uncertain. The CDR3 covers 19 residues. The germline V gene has CDR1 MGHRA and CDR2 YSYEKL. Between the trimmed V and J ends, which lost 3 bases and 0 bases, there was a span of 20 bases. This CDR3 reads CASSQGWTHGDATNEKLFF. The CDR3 nucleotides are TGCGCCAGCAGCCAGGGTTGGACGCACGGCGACGCAACTAATGAAAAACTGTTTTTT.

The J gene is TRBJ1-1, the V gene TRBV2; the match to TRBD1 covers 7 bases. Germline assignment: CDR1 SNHLY and CDR2 FYNNEI. The CDR3 covers 16 residues. V trimming: 8 bases; J trimming: 0 bases; junction bases outside the gene matches: 12. DNA of the CDR3: TGTGCCAGCTGGATAGGGGGCACCATCTTGAACACTGAAGCTTTCTTT. Its protein is CASWIGGTILNTEAFF.

The CDR3 reads CAISESIGGLSFGYTF. The CDR3 nucleotides read TGTGCCATCAGTGAGTCGATAGGGGGGCTGAGCTTTGGCTACACCTTC. The chain couples TRBV10-3 to TRBJ1-2; D may be TRBD1 (6 bases). Germline CDR1 is ENHRY and CDR2 is SYGVKD. The CDR3 totals 16 residues. V was cut by 0 bases and J by 7 bases, with 18 bases left in between.

The rearrangement joins TRBV19 to TRBJ1-5; D perhaps matches TRBD1 (5 bases). V was clipped by 3 bases and J by 0 bases, with 12 bases between them. There are 16 residues in the CDR3. Germline-derived CDR1 and CDR2 are LNHDA and SQIVND (reference sequence). CDR3 DNA sequence: TGTGCCAGTAGTATCCTGGGCCAGGGTAGCAATCAGCCCCAGCATTTT. Translation: CASSILGQGSNQPQHF.

The V call is TRBV19, the J call TRBJ1-6, with TRBD1 as a possible D gene (5 bases). The CDR3 runs to 17 residues. The ends were cut back, 5 bases at V and 3 bases at J, with 17 bases in the middle. Germline CDR1 and CDR2: LNHDA and SQIVND (reference sequence). CDR3 residues: CASSRRRGGVYNSPLHF. The CDR3 DNA reads TGTGCCAGTAGTCGGCGGAGGGGAGGCGTCTATAATTCACCCCTCCACTTT. Based on the CDR3 plus reference TRBV19 and TRBJ1-6, the full variable domain is DGGITQSPKYLFRKEGQNVTLSCEQNLNHDAMYWYRQDPGQGLRLIYYSQIVNDFQKGDIAEGYSVSREKKESFPLTVTSAQKNPTAFYLCASSRRRGGVYNSPLHFGNGTRLTVT.

There are a few counts of this clone. The J gene is TRBJ2-3, the V gene TRBV5-1; D remains ambiguous. The germline gives CDR1 SGHRS, CDR2 YFSETQ. CDR3 length: 13 residues. V lost 4 bases and J lost 2, with 8 bases in between. Written as DNA, the CDR3 is TGCGCCAGCAGCCGAAGTTCCACAGATACGCAGTATTTT. Its protein is CASSRSSTDTQYF.

The chain recombines TRBV24-1 with TRBJ1-1; D perhaps matches TRBD1 (5 bases). The germline V and J ends were trimmed by 3 bases and 1 base, with 11 bases remaining between them. CDR1 KGHDR and CDR2 SFDVKD come from the germline V gene. The CDR3 loop spans 15 amino acids. In DNA, the CDR3 is TGTGCCACCAGTGATACGAGGGGAGGGAACACTGAAGCTTTCTTT. Translating gives CATSDTRGGNTEAFF.

This rearrangement joins TRBV6-5 to TRBJ1-2; 9 nucleotides match TRBD1. Germline assignment: CDR1 MNHEY and CDR2 SVGAGI. The CDR3 sequence is 14 residues long. The V and J ends lost 10 bases and 2 bases, in that order; junction bases with no gene match: 8. CDR3 sequence: CATARQGGNYGYTF. CDR3 in DNA: TGTGCCACCGCCCGACAGGGGGGGAACTATGGCTACACCTTC.

The chain uses TRBV19 and TRBJ2-2; possibly TRBD1 for D (6 bases). V dropped 6 bases and J dropped 3 bases, with 17 bases sitting between them. This CDR3 region has 16 residues. Germline values: CDR1 LNHDA, CDR2 SQIVND (reference sequence). The CDR3 loop reads CASRPFGQSDTGELFF. CDR3 nucleotides: TGTGCCAGTAGGCCGTTTGGACAGTCGGACACCGGGGAGCTGTTTTTT.

This clone was detected ten times or more. The chain links TRBV7-2 to TRBJ1-2, with D possibly being TRBD1 (6 bases). The CDR3 spans 15 residues. Germline loops: CDR1 SGHTA, CDR2 FQGNSA. Trimming shortened V by 1 base and J by 3 bases, and 12 bases separated the two germline ends. In DNA, the CDR3 is TGTGCCAGCAGCTTAGGGGGGGCGGTGGACTATGGCTACACCTTC. Its translation is CASSLGGAVDYGYTF.

The J gene is TRBJ1-2, the V gene TRBV6-5; 9 bases fit TRBD1. V was pared by 5 bases and J by 5 bases, with 9 bases of the junction left unmatched. CDR1 is MNHEY, CDR2 SVGAGI, per germline. The CDR3 contains 15 residues. In nucleotides, the CDR3 is TGTGCCAGCAGTAGGGGACAGGGTTCGTCTTATGGCTACACCTTC. Its protein product is CASSRGQGSSYGYTF.

The J gene is TRBJ1-5, the V gene TRBV4-1; the D is unclear. CDR1 is MGHRA, CDR2 YSYEKL, per germline. V shed 0 bases and J shed 2 bases, with 11 bases lying between them. CDR3 size: 16 residues. The CDR3 region is CASSQDGGIGNQPQHF. The CDR3 DNA reads TGCGCCAGCAGCCAAGATGGAGGGATTGGCAATCAGCCCCAGCATTTT.

The chain carries TRBV6-5 and TRBJ2-1; 11 bases agree with TRBD2. Germline V gene sequence: CDR1 MNHEY, CDR2 SVGAGI. J lost 6 bases, V lost 3 bases, and 1 base had no gene match. The CDR3 sequence is 14 residues long. CDR3 sequence: CASSYSGGANEQFF. CDR3 bases: TGTGCCAGCAGTTATAGCGGGGGGGCCAATGAGCAGTTCTTC.

This clone was detected a few times. The J gene is TRBJ2-7, the V gene TRBV4-1; 8 nucleotides line up with TRBD2. Germline lookup yields CDR1 MGHRA and CDR2 YSYEKL. This CDR3 has 15 residues. V gave up 4 bases and J gave up 3 bases; unmatched junction bases: 8. CDR3 sequence reads: CASSPRSGGFYEQYV. In DNA, the CDR3 is TGCGCCAGCAGCCCGAGGAGCGGGGGCTTCTACGAGCAGTACGTC.

This chain joins TRBV19 and TRBJ1-6, with 9 positions matching TRBD1. Per germline, CDR1 LNHDA and CDR2 SQIVND (reference sequence). CDR3 length: 15 residues. The ends lost 9 bases at V and 8 bases at J; junction bases unmatched: 11. CDR3 nucleotides: TGTGCCAGCTCCCGGGACAGGGACCGCTATTCACCCCTCCACTTT. This translates into CASSRDRDRYSPLHF.

V and J are TRBV2 and TRBJ2-1, with D possibly TRBD1 on 6 matching bases. CDR1 is SNHLY, CDR2 FYNNEI, per germline. V was clipped by 6 bases and J by 3 bases, with 12 bases between them. The CDR3 spans 14 residues. The CDR3 DNA follows: TGTGCCAGCAGGCCAGGGGTGGACTACAATGAGCAGTTCTTC. Encoded protein: CASRPGVDYNEQFF.

The gene calls are TRBV4-1 and TRBJ2-1, with TRBD2 matching over 8 bases. Per the germline V gene, CDR1 is MGHRA and CDR2 is YSYEKL. The CDR3 runs 17 residues. V was clipped by 2 bases and J by 1 base; unmatched bases: 7. CDR3 DNA sequence: TGCGCCAGCAGCCAACAGGAGGGCGGGGGGTCCTACAATGAGCAGTTCTTC. This gives the protein CASSQQEGGGSYNEQFF.

The CDR3 DNA reads TGTGCCAGTAGTACCTCGGGACAGATTGACTATGGCTACACCTTC. As protein: CASSTSGQIDYGYTF. The chain has TRBV19 and TRBJ1-2, with 7 positions matching TRBD1. V lost 4 bases, J lost 3 bases, and 8 bases stayed unmatched. Germline CDR1 and CDR2: LNHDA and SQIVND (reference sequence). CDR3 length equals 15 residues.

The chain recombines TRBV2 with TRBJ1-5, with D possibly being TRBD1 (5 bases). In germline, CDR1 is SNHLY, CDR2 FYNNEI. The CDR3 contains 15 residues. V was cut by 6 bases and J by 5 bases, with 17 bases left in between. The CDR3 coding sequence is TGTGCCAGCAGGGCCGGGACTTCGCGATATCAGCCCCAGCATTTT. The encoded protein is CASRAGTSRYQPQHF. The whole variable domain, remainder taken from reference TRBV2 and TRBJ1-5, is EPEVTQTPSHQVTQMGQEVILRCVPISNHLYFYWYRQILGQKVEFLVSFYNNEISEKSEIFDDQFSVERPDGSNFTLKIRSTKLEDSAMYFCASRAGTSRYQPQHFGDGTRLSIL.

This rearrangement joins TRBV15 to TRBJ1-1; D is unclear. Germline CDR1 reads LNHNV; CDR2 reads YYDKDF (reference sequence). CDR3 length equals 12 residues. Trimming removed 0 bases from V and 8 bases from J, with 7 bases in between. Written as DNA, the CDR3 is TGTGCCACCAGCAGAGATCAACAGGAAGCTTTCTTT. Protein sequence: CATSRDQQEAFF.

V usage is TRBV4-1 and J usage is TRBJ1-5; tentative D call: TRBD1 (5 bases). CDR3 length: 17 residues. From germline, CDR1 is MGHRA and CDR2 YSYEKL. With 1 base removed from V and 4 bases from J, the gap between germline ends came to 17 bases. This CDR3 is CASSQVIMTALNQPQHF. The CDR3 DNA follows: TGCGCCAGCAGCCAAGTCATAATGACAGCTTTGAATCAGCCCCAGCATTTT.

This clone has just one count. This rearrangement joins TRBV7-2 to TRBJ2-1; D ambiguous. This CDR3 comprises 12 residues. Trimming removed 5 bases from V and 12 bases from J, with 14 bases in between. Looked up from germline, CDR1 is SGHTA and CDR2 is FQGNSA. The CDR3 loop is CASSPDGRGQFF. The CDR3 coding sequence is TGTGCCAGCAGCCCGGACGGTCGAGGGCAGTTCTTC. Based on the CDR3 plus reference TRBV7-2 and TRBJ2-1, the full variable domain is GAGVSQSPSNKVTEKGKDVELRCDPISGHTALYWYRQSLGQGLEFLIYFQGNSAPDKSGLPSDRFSAERTGGSVSTLTIQRTQQEDSAVYLCASSPDGRGQFFGPGTRLTVL.

This clone has only one observation. The chain has TRBV2 and TRBJ1-4; D might be TRBD1 (5 bases). The ends were cut back, 7 bases at V and 4 bases at J, with 16 bases in the middle. The CDR3 totals 15 residues. CDR1 and CDR2 from the germline V gene are SNHLY and FYNNEI. The chain's CDR3 is CASMLGTYYNEKLFF. In DNA form, the CDR3 reads TGTGCCAGCATGTTGGGGACTTACTATAATGAAAAACTGTTTTTT. The variable domain in full, with the rest retrieved from reference TRBV2 and TRBJ1-4, is EPEVTQTPSHQVTQMGQEVILRCVPISNHLYFYWYRQILGQKVEFLVSFYNNEISEKSEIFDDQFSVERPDGSNFTLKIRSTKLEDSAMYFCASMLGTYYNEKLFFGSGTQLSVL.

This sequence joins TRBV6-5 and TRBJ1-3, with a weak D call TRBD1 (5 bases). Between the trimmed V and J ends, which lost 6 bases and 7 bases, there was a span of 7 bases. This CDR3 contains 11 residues. Germline values: CDR1 MNHEY, CDR2 SVGAGI. CDR3 DNA sequence: TGTGCCAGCAGGCGGGGGAACACCATATATTTT. This sequence encodes CASRRGNTIYF.